Detailed here is one TCR beta chain. What it recognizes is unknown. The CDR3 runs to 16 residues. V gave up 4 bases and J gave up 2 bases, with 17 bases separating them. Per the germline V gene, CDR1 is SGHVS and CDR2 is FNYEAQ. TCRB transcripts that were expressed got sequenced, as all of the isolated RNA had been reverse transcribed. The repertoire was sequenced with immunoSEQ multiplex PCR; TCRdb's copy has only in-frame clones and lacks some. Of roughly 300,000 clones listed, 7% to 9% are singletons. This record comes from a study of beta chain features in type 1 diabetes. The study, taken as a whole, reports: Shorter templates might be favored by PCR, equally in patients and controls.

The chain carries TRBV7-6 and TRBJ2-5, with D perhaps matching TRBD2 (6 bases). This sequence was found in a woman aged 18-35 years in good health. The sequenced sample was central memory CD4+ T cells from blood. The CDR3 DNA reads as TGTGCCAGCAGCTCCATTGCGGGGCGAAATCAAGAGACCCAGTACTTC. It translates to CASSSIAGRNQETQYF.